The 30 T cell receptor beta chains listed next were all sequenced from one sample in a study of blood T cell repertoires in COVID-19. Sequencing used immunoSEQ multiplex PCR; TCRdb keeps in-frame clones, though not all of them. The data contain 400,000 or so clones, over 85% of them seen just once; the ten biggest clones take up about 0.91%. Material for sequencing was peripheral blood. These TCRs come from a man aged 18-30 years with COVID-19, enrolled during active disease.

The J gene is TRBJ2-5, the V gene TRBV15; a possible D gene is TRBD2 (5 bases). The V gene lost 2 bases and the J gene lost 2 bases, with 15 bases spanning the gap. The CDR3 is made up of 16 amino acids. Germline CDR1 LNHNV, CDR2 YYDKDF (reference sequence). CDR3 region: CATSRLWSGAQETQYF. The CDR3 coding sequence is TGTGCCACCAGCAGACTCTGGAGCGGAGCACAAGAGACCCAGTACTTC. Supplemented by reference TRBV15 and TRBJ2-5, the full variable domain reads DAMVIQNPRYQVTQFGKPVTLSCSQTLNHNVMYWYQQKSSQAPKLLFHYYDKDFNNEADTPDNFQSRRPNTSFCFLDIRSPGLGDTAMYLCATSRLWSGAQETQYFGPGTRLLVL.

This chain joins TRBV7-8 and TRBJ1-1; weak D call: TRBD1 (6 bases). V shed 2 bases and J shed 3 bases, with 13 bases lying between them. Germline V gives CDR1 SGHVS, CDR2 FQNEAQ. The CDR3 runs to 15 residues. The CDR3 sequence: CASSLSPTGHTEAFF. CDR3 sequence (DNA): TGTGCCAGCAGCTTATCGCCTACAGGGCACACTGAAGCTTTCTTT.

The rearrangement links TRBV9 to TRBJ2-3; TRBD2 might be the D (6 bases). CDR1 and CDR2 (germline): SGDLS, YYNGEE. This CDR3 region has 14 residues. V was shortened by 4 bases and J by 3 bases, with 12 bases between the two germline ends. The CDR3 protein is CASSLTSTTDTQYF. In DNA form, the CDR3 reads TGTGCCAGCAGCCTTACTAGCACAACAGATACGCAGTATTTT.

This clone came up once. V gene TRBV5-1 combines with J gene TRBJ2-7; 8 bases are a match to TRBD2. J was trimmed by 4 bases and V by 4 bases; bases with no gene match: 16. This CDR3 has 17 amino acids. CDR1 is SGHRS and CDR2 is YFSETQ in the germline V gene. CDR3 residues: CASSPPDLLAGTYEQYF. The CDR3 bases are TGCGCCAGCAGCCCACCCGATTTGTTAGCGGGAACATACGAGCAGTACTTC. The full variable domain, in which reference TRBV5-1 and TRBJ2-7 provide the parts outside the CDR3, is KAGVTQTPRYLIKTRGQQVTLSCSPISGHRSVSWYQQTPGQGLQFLFEYFSETQRNKGNFPGRFSGRQFSNSRSEMNVSTLELGDSALYLCASSPPDLLAGTYEQYFGPGTRLTVT.

The rearrangement links TRBV11-2 to TRBJ2-1, with D maybe TRBD2 (6 bases). The germline gives CDR1 SGHAT, CDR2 FQNNGV. The ends were cut back, 5 bases at V and 4 bases at J, with 9 bases in the middle. The CDR3 sequence is 13 residues long. CDR3 region: CASSPSAYNEQFF. CDR3 in DNA: TGTGCCAGCAGCCCTAGCGCTTACAATGAGCAGTTCTTC. Drawing the rest from reference TRBV11-2 and TRBJ2-1, the complete variable domain is EAGVAQSPRYKIIEKRQSVAFWCNPISGHATLYWYQQILGQGPKLLIQFQNNGVVDDSQLPKDRFSAERLKGVDSTLKIQPAKLEDSAVYLCASSPSAYNEQFFGPGTRLTVL.

The chain is built from TRBV9 and TRBJ2-7, with 7 bases matching TRBD1. The junction had 6 bases not matched to a gene; V was cut back by 4 bases and J by 2 bases. The CDR3 totals 14 residues. CDR1 is SGDLS, CDR2 YYNGEE, per germline. The CDR3 nucleotides are TGTGCCAGCAGCACAGGGGCGAAGCCCTACGAGCAGTACTTC. It translates to CASSTGAKPYEQYF.

The table lists this clone with a few counts. Different DNA sequences within this sample yield the same CDR3. The J gene is TRBJ2-7, the V gene TRBV20-1; TRBD1 matches 8 bases. The CDR3 is made up of 11 amino acids. The germline CDR1 and CDR2 sequences are DFQATT and SNEGSKA (reference sequence). J was trimmed by 5 bases and V by 6 bases; bases with no gene match: 3. CDR3 protein: CSARTGHEQYF. The CDR3 coding sequence is TGCAGTGCCCGGACAGGGCACGAGCAGTACTTC.

The chain recombines TRBV29-1 with TRBJ2-2; TRBD1 might be the D (7 bases). The germline V gene has CDR1 SQVTM and CDR2 ANQGSEA. The CDR3 extends over 18 amino acids. Trimming stripped 4 bases from V and 5 bases from J, with 26 bases between. In nucleotides, the CDR3 is TGCAGCGTTGTAATGTCCTCCCTGACAGGGCGGGAAACCGGGGAGCTGTTTTTT. As protein: CSVVMSSLTGRETGELFF.

This clone occurred a few times. This chain uses TRBV29-1 with TRBJ1-2; 7 bases are a match to TRBD1. The J segment lost 8 bases and the V segment lost 3 bases, leaving 6 bases of the junction unmatched. Per germline, CDR1 SQVTM and CDR2 ANQGSEA. CDR3 size: 12 residues. The CDR3 protein is CSVEEGAGGYTF. The CDR3 nucleotides read TGCAGCGTTGAGGAGGGGGCAGGCGGCTACACCTTC.

The CDR3 DNA sequence: TGTGCCAGCGATCCGGGACTAGCGGGAGGTGAGCAGTTCTTC. Its translation: CASDPGLAGGEQFF. The chain combines TRBV2 with TRBJ2-1; 15 bases line up with TRBD2. The length of the CDR3 is 14 residues. The germline CDR1 and CDR2 sequences are SNHLY and FYNNEI. With 8 bases clipped from V and 9 bases from J, the junction kept 5 bases outside the gene matches.

The chain is built from TRBV6-5 and TRBJ2-5; 8 bases are shared with TRBD1. Looked up from germline, CDR1 is MNHEY and CDR2 is SVGAGI. This CDR3 spans 14 amino acids. J gave up 4 bases and V 4 bases, and 5 bases lay outside the gene matches. The CDR3 DNA sequence: TGTGCCAGCAGTTTGGACAGGGTCCGAGAGACCCAGTACTTC. Encoded protein: CASSLDRVRETQYF.

This clone has a single count. The V gene is TRBV24-1, the J gene TRBJ2-2; TRBD1 is a possible D gene (5 bases). The V and J ends lost 11 bases and 0 bases respectively, with 9 bases between them. CDR3 length: 13 residues. Looked up from germline, CDR1 is KGHDR and CDR2 is SFDVKD. CDR3 loop: CAIQGPNTGELFF. In DNA, the CDR3 is TGTGCCATCCAGGGTCCGAACACCGGGGAGCTGTTTTTT.

This clone was detected a few times. V and J are TRBV4-1 and TRBJ2-1, with 11 bases identical to TRBD2. This CDR3 region has 16 residues. V was pared by 5 bases and J by 4 bases, with 7 bases of the junction left unmatched. Germline CDR1 and CDR2: MGHRA and YSYEKL. CDR3 region: CASSVGTSGMYNEQFF. The CDR3, as DNA: TGCGCCAGCAGCGTTGGGACTAGCGGTATGTACAATGAGCAGTTCTTC.

The chain employs TRBV12-3 or TRBV12-4 and TRBJ1-2; unclear D gene. The CDR3 has 13 amino acids. The V and J ends lost 6 bases and 8 bases respectively, with 16 bases between them. In DNA, the CDR3 is TGTGCCAGCAGCCCCCCGACTCCCGAAGGCTACACCTTC. Its protein product is CASSPPTPEGYTF.

The gene calls are TRBV1 and TRBJ1-2; the table's TRBD1 call for D was not verified on the DNA. TRBV1 constitutes a pseudogene. The CDR3 is 15 amino acids. In DNA, the CDR3 is TGCACCAGCAGCCCCATAACAGGGGAAAGATATGGCTACACCTTC. It translates to CTSSPITGERYGYTF.

The CDR3 protein is CASSLSGTGGDEQYF. In DNA form, the CDR3 reads TGTGCCAGCAGTTTATCAGGGACAGGGGGCGACGAGCAGTACTTC. This sequence joins TRBV28 and TRBJ2-7; 12 bases line up with TRBD1. Germline assignment: CDR1 MDHEN and CDR2 SYDVKM. The CDR3 covers 15 residues. V gave up 1 base and J gave up 5 bases; unmatched junction bases: 3.

This chain connects TRBV7-3 to TRBJ2-1, with 8 bases lining up with TRBD2. V shed 2 bases and J 7 bases; nucleotides not matched to a gene: 10. The CDR3 is 16 residues long. Germline values: CDR1 SGHTA, CDR2 FQGTGA. The CDR3 nucleotides read TGTGCCAGCAGCTTAGATGGAGGCGGGAGGTATAATGAGCAGTTCTTC. Its protein product is CASSLDGGGRYNEQFF. Together with reference TRBV7-3 and TRBJ2-1, the CDR3 gives the full variable domain: GAGVSQTPSNKVTEKGKYVELRCDPISGHTALYWYRQSLGQGPEFLIYFQGTGAADDSGLPNDRFFAVRPEGSVSTLKIQRTERGDSAVYLCASSLDGGGRYNEQFFGPGTRLTVL.

J is TRBJ1-5 and V is TRBV19; D gene ambiguous. Per the germline V gene, CDR1 is LNHDA and CDR2 is SQIVND (reference sequence). The V and J ends lost 1 base and 7 bases respectively, with 8 bases between them. The CDR3 consists of 13 residues. The DNA of the CDR3 is TGTGCCAGTAGTATAGGAGGACTGCAGCCCCAGCATTTT. Translated, it gives CASSIGGLQPQHF.

This chain joins TRBV12-3 or TRBV12-4 and TRBJ1-2; TRBD1 is a possible D gene (5 bases). CDR3 size: 12 residues. Trimming stripped 3 bases from V and 7 bases from J, with 9 bases between. The CDR3 bases are TGTGCCAGCAGTTTCGGCACAGGTGGCTACACCTTC. It specifies CASSFGTGGYTF.

The gene calls are TRBV4-2 and TRBJ2-2, with 7 bases lining up with TRBD2. Germline CDR1 LGHNA, CDR2 YNFKEQ. The J segment lost 8 bases and the V segment lost 0 bases, leaving 15 bases of the junction unmatched. This CDR3 contains 18 residues. The CDR3 spells CASSQEGAAGDSWGELFF. The CDR3 nucleotides read TGTGCCAGCAGCCAAGAGGGCGCCGCGGGGGACTCGTGGGGGGAGCTGTTTTTT.

This chain links TRBV5-1 with TRBJ2-5; 10 bases match TRBD1. In germline, CDR1 is SGHRS, CDR2 YFSETQ. CDR3 length: 16 residues. V shed 2 bases and J 3 bases; nucleotides not matched to a gene: 7. The CDR3 region has the DNA TGCGCCAGCAGCTTACTCCCGGGACAGGGGAAAGAGACCCAGTACTTC. This encodes CASSLLPGQGKETQYF.

V gene TRBV2 combines with J gene TRBJ2-7; a possible D gene is TRBD2 (5 bases). There are 15 residues in the CDR3. Per germline, CDR1 SNHLY and CDR2 FYNNEI. The V end was cut by 4 bases, the J end by 1 base, with 14 bases between. The CDR3 region is CASSVLATPSYEQYF. The CDR3 region has the DNA TGTGCCAGCAGTGTATTAGCGACCCCGTCCTACGAGCAGTACTTC.

The chain combines TRBV12-3 or TRBV12-4 with TRBJ1-2; 9 bases are a match to TRBD1. The CDR3 runs 12 residues. The V gene end was trimmed by 8 bases and the J gene end by 7 bases; junction bases not matched to a gene: 5. CDR3: CASRTGVSGYTF. The CDR3 bases are TGTGCCAGCCGGACAGGGGTGAGTGGCTACACCTTC.

V is TRBV6-5 and J is TRBJ1-3; tentatively, D is TRBD1 (5 bases). This CDR3 has 15 amino acids. Trimming left V 6 bases short and J 6 bases short, with 18 bases between. Germline-derived CDR1 and CDR2 are MNHEY and SVGAGI. CDR3 sequence: CASRRTPGEENTIYF. The CDR3 nucleotides are TGTGCCAGCAGACGGACACCTGGGGAGGAAAACACCATATATTTT.

This chain uses TRBV4-1 with TRBJ2-5, with a tentative D call TRBD2 (6 bases). CDR3 length: 15 residues. V lost 1 base, J lost 2 bases, and 11 bases lay in between. Germline V CDR1 and CDR2: MGHRA, YSYEKL. The CDR3 DNA follows: TGCGCCAGCAGCCAAGGGGACTTCCCACAAGAGACCCAGTACTTC. Translated, it gives CASSQGDFPQETQYF.

The sample holds one count of this clone. The CDR3 spells CASSLVGGRYEQYF. The CDR3 DNA reads as TGCGCCAGCAGCTTGGTGGGTGGGAGATACGAGCAGTACTTC. The chain links TRBV5-1 to TRBJ2-7; possibly TRBD2 for D (5 bases). Germline CDR1 is SGHRS and CDR2 is YFSETQ. The CDR3 is 14 amino acids. The V gene lost 0 bases and the J gene lost 4 bases, with 11 bases spanning the gap.

The chain employs TRBV13 and TRBJ2-1; TRBD2 aligns across 13 bases. V shed 3 bases and J 9 bases; nucleotides not matched to a gene: 5. Germline loops: CDR1 PRHDT, CDR2 FYEKMQ (reference sequence). CDR3 length: 15 residues. The CDR3 loop is CASSLGGLAGSEQFF. The CDR3 coding sequence is TGTGCCAGCAGCTTGGGGGGACTAGCGGGATCTGAGCAGTTCTTC.

DNA for the CDR3: TGTGCCAGCAGTTCTCCCGGGACAGGGTTTGTTAATGAGCAGTTCTTC. Protein: CASSSPGTGFVNEQFF. The V and J genes are TRBV6-5 and TRBJ2-1; 9 bases map to TRBD1. Germline-derived CDR1 and CDR2 are MNHEY and SVGAGI. The CDR3 runs to 16 residues. V lost 4 bases and J lost 7; bases outside the gene matches: 11.

This sequence joins TRBV7-9 and TRBJ2-1; D remains ambiguous. The germline V gene has CDR1 SEHNR and CDR2 FQNEAQ (reference sequence). With 6 bases removed from V and 10 bases from J, the gap between germline ends came to 13 bases. There are 12 residues in the CDR3. CDR3 sequence reads: CASSYLIGEQFF. As DNA, the CDR3 is TGTGCCAGCAGTTACCTCATCGGGGAGCAGTTCTTC. Full variable domain (outside the CDR3, taken from reference TRBV7-9 and TRBJ2-1): DTGVSQNPRHKITKRGQNVTFRCDPISEHNRLYWYRQTLGQGPEFLTYFQNEAQLEKSRLLSDRFSAERPKGSFSTLEIQRTEQGDSAMYLCASSYLIGEQFFGPGTRLTVL.

A word on this clone: The junction departs from germline at one end; a sequencing error may be responsible. The chain uses TRBV2 and TRBJ2-7; D is possibly TRBD1 (6 bases). The CDR3 totals 10 residues. CDR1 and CDR2 from the germline V gene are SNHLY and FYNNEI. DNA of the CDR3: TGTGCCAGCAGTTCAGGGGTTCCAACCTTC. It is translated as CASSSGVPTF. Complete variable domain (other parts from reference TRBV2 and TRBJ2-7): EPEVTQTPSHQVTQMGQEVILRCVPISNHLYFYWYRQILGQKVEFLVSFYNNEISEKSEIFDDQFSVERPDGSNFTLKIRSTKLEDSAMYFCASSSGVPTFGPGTRLTVT.